The sequence of this T cell receptor (beta chain) was determined in a study of identifying expanded T cells in peripheral blood. Study conclusions and caveats: Roughly two-week clone count variance significantly increased as total template count grew. Over approximately two and four weeks, about 15 and 18 clones changed, versus around 1.3 between replicates.

Collection occurred without any documented infections or immune events in donors. From germline, CDR1 is MDHEN and CDR2 SYDVKM. This CDR3 is built from 13 residues. V lost 4 bases, J lost 6 bases, and 13 bases lay in between. This clone was seen once. The antigen remains undetermined. TCRdb keeps only in-frame clones here, not all; method: immunoSEQ multiplex PCR. Among about 130,000 clones listed, less than 90% were seen once. Material for sequencing was blood. V gene TRBV28 combines with J gene TRBJ2-7; possibly TRBD1 or TRBD2 for D (5 bases each). The receptor's source is a person between 18 and 75 years old in good health. The CDR3 is CASSSGAGAEQYF. CDR3 in DNA: TGTGCCAGCAGTTCCGGGGCCGGCGCCGAGCAGTACTTC. The variable domain in full, completed from reference TRBV28 and TRBJ2-7, reads DVKVTQSSRYLVKRTGEKVFLECVQDMDHENMFWYRQDPGLGLRLIYFSYDVKMKEKGDIPEGYSVSREKKERFSLILESASTNQTSMYLCASSSGAGAEQYFGPGTRLTVT.